This T cell receptor beta chain was identified during a study of shared clonotypes between healthy human individuals. General study results and limits: Generation probabilities of non-shared clonotypes were lower (relative to those shared by all four donors). Memory subsets had estimated richness that was generally smaller than that of naive subsets.

Of note for this clone: Its antigen is unknown.

From germline, CDR1 is SGDLS and CDR2 YYNGEE. The CDR3 is made up of 14 amino acids. The germline V and J ends were trimmed by 2 bases and 5 bases, with 10 bases remaining between them. The donors, all of them Caucasian adults, lived in Nashville, Tennessee. When replicate PCRs were run on sorted subsets, they used about 220 ng DNA, some 29,000 T cell genomes. Generated by immunoSEQ multiplex PCR, the TCRdb table keeps only in-frame clones and is missing some. The sample has 2 million to 2.5 million clones, over 90% seen once. The sequenced sample consisted of naive CD4+ T cells from PBMCs. Indicated subset: CD45RA+ positively selected. The V gene is TRBV9, the J gene TRBJ1-4, with D uncertain. The source of this sequence is a man between 18 and 29 years old in good health. Some clones in this sample may be carry-over from other donors' samples. CDR3 DNA: TGTGCCAGCAGCGTGGGTCCGATAAATGAAAAACTGTTTTTT. Translation: CASSVGPINEKLFF. Using reference TRBV9 and TRBJ1-4 for the parts outside the CDR3, the full variable domain is DSGVTQTPKHLITATGQRVTLRCSPRSGDLSVYWYQQSLDQGLQFLIQYYNGEERAKGNILERFSAQQFPDLHSELNLSSLELGDSALYFCASSVGPINEKLFFGSGTQLSVL.